The 21 T cell receptor beta chains given below trace back to one sample, sequenced in a study of T-cell reconstitution after alpha-beta-depleted transplantation in children. Unique molecular identifiers were used to barcode this TCRbeta library. TCRdb independently ran MiXCR on the PCR reads; one entry per CDR3 protein. The repertoire consists of roughly 100,000 distinct CDR3 sequences, with around 6% occurring once and the leading ten covering 5.5% to 6.5%. This sample comprised PBMCs, mostly from graft donor cells, obtained 60 days after TCRalphabeta/CD19-depleted stem cell transplant. The receptors here all came from a female patient aged 2-9 years who had a stem cell transplant for Fanconi anemia, so the T cells may come from the graft donor.

Many counts were recorded for this clonotype. V gene TRBV12-3 or TRBV12-4 combines with J gene TRBJ2-1, with D possibly matching TRBD1 (5 bases). V was cut by 2 bases and J by 7 bases, with 15 bases left in between. The CDR3 is 15 amino acids. The CDR3, as DNA: TGTGCCAGCAGTTTACAACAGGTCGGGTGGAATGAGCAGTTCTTC. It codes for CASSLQQVGWNEQFF.

This clonotype was counted ten times or more. The chain combines TRBV12-3 or TRBV12-4 with TRBJ2-5; 11 nucleotides match TRBD2. This CDR3 is 16 amino acids long. The junction had 8 bases not matched to a gene; V was cut back by 3 bases and J by 5 bases. The CDR3 DNA reads TGTGCCAGCAGTTTTAGTAGCGGGAGGGCCTGGGAGACCCAGTACTTC. Translated, it gives CASSFSSGRAWETQYF.

This clonotype was detected ten times or more. The rearrangement uses TRBV18 and TRBJ2-7, with D hard to call. From germline, CDR1 is KGHSH and CDR2 LQKENI. The germline V and J ends were trimmed by 2 bases and 2 bases, with 7 bases remaining between them. The CDR3 extends over 13 amino acids. Here the CDR3 reads CASSPSFTYEQYF. CDR3 DNA sequence: TGTGCCAGCTCACCATCGTTCACCTACGAGCAGTACTTC. Full variable domain (remainder filled in from reference TRBV18 and TRBJ2-7): NAGVMQNPRHLVRRRGQEARLRCSPMKGHSHVYWYRQLPEEGLKFMVYLQKENIIDESGMPKERFSAEFPKEGPSILRIQQVVRGDSAAYFCASSPSFTYEQYFGPGTRLTVT.

This clonotype was counted ten times or more. The J gene is TRBJ2-3, the V gene TRBV29-1; tentative D call: TRBD1 (5 bases). V was pared by 4 bases and J by 7 bases, with 12 bases between. This CDR3 has 12 residues. CDR1 and CDR2 from the germline V gene are SQVTM and ANQGSEA. The CDR3 DNA reads TGCAGCGTTGGTGTAGGGGAAAATACGCAGTATTTT. Residues: CSVGVGENTQYF.

This clonotype has at least ten counts. The genes are TRBV20-1 and TRBJ2-3; weak D call: TRBD2 (5 bases). This CDR3 is built from 15 residues. Germline V gene data show CDR1 as DFQATT and CDR2 as SNEGSKA (reference sequence). V dropped 2 bases and J dropped 2 bases, with 14 bases sitting between them. The CDR3 is CSARTARAATDTQYF. CDR3 DNA: TGCAGTGCTAGAACCGCTCGAGCGGCCACAGATACGCAGTATTTT.

At least ten counts were recorded for this clonotype. This chain joins TRBV27 and TRBJ2-2; possibly TRBD2 for D (6 bases). Germline V gene lookup returns CDR1 MNHEY and CDR2 SMNVEV (reference sequence). The CDR3 sequence is 14 residues long. V lost 2 bases and J lost 6, with 10 bases in between. The CDR3 DNA sequence: TGTGCCAGCAGTTTAGCCACTAGCTCCGGGGAGCTGTTTTTT. Protein: CASSLATSSGELFF.

A note on this clonotype: This may arise from a read error, as a much more abundant clone is one base away. The V and J genes are TRBV7-2 and TRBJ2-3, with 8 bases aligning to TRBD2. Germline CDR1 is SGHTA and CDR2 is FQGNSA. CDR3 size: 15 residues. The CDR3 region is CASRAGLEATVTQYF. The CDR3 DNA follows: TGTGCCAGCAGGGCGGGACTAGAGGCCACAGTTACGCAGTATTTT.

This clonotype was counted between two and nine times. The J gene is TRBJ2-1, the V gene TRBV6-1; the D gene is possibly TRBD2 (6 bases). With 8 bases removed from V and 0 bases from J, the gap between germline ends came to 17 bases. Germline CDR1 reads MNHNS; CDR2 reads SASEGT. The CDR3 runs to 16 residues. This CDR3 reads CASFPSGFPSYNEQFF. As DNA, the CDR3 is TGTGCCAGCTTCCCCAGCGGGTTCCCCTCCTACAATGAGCAGTTCTTC.

This clonotype was counted many times. This rearrangement joins TRBV15 to TRBJ2-1; 10 bases are shared with TRBD2. Per germline, CDR1 LNHNV and CDR2 YYDKDF (reference sequence). CDR3 length equals 15 residues. After removal of 0 bases from V and 12 bases from J, the junction contained 8 bases not matched to a gene. The CDR3 region has the DNA TGTGCCACCAGCAGAGATTCGGCTAGCGGGAGAGGGCAGTTCTTC. This gives the protein CATSRDSASGRGQFF.

This clonotype has a handful of counts. CDR3 sequence: CASSLAGWKETQYF. CDR3 coding DNA: TGCGCCAGCAGCTTGGCGGGGTGGAAAGAGACCCAGTACTTC. This chain links TRBV5-1 with TRBJ2-5, with TRBD2 as a possible D gene (5 bases). The CDR3 runs to 14 residues. The ends were cut back, 0 bases at V and 3 bases at J, with 9 bases in the middle. Germline assignment: CDR1 SGHRS and CDR2 YFSETQ.

This clonotype was recorded at least ten times. The V gene is TRBV20-1, the J gene TRBJ2-3, with D uncertain. From germline, CDR1 is DFQATT and CDR2 SNEGSKA (reference sequence). V was trimmed by 0 bases and J by 5 bases, leaving 9 bases between them. CDR3 size: 13 residues. The DNA of the CDR3 is TGCAGTGCTAGAGACCGGGTGCGAGATACGCAGTATTTT. Its translation is CSARDRVRDTQYF.

The chain combines TRBV5-4 with TRBJ1-1; 11 nucleotides agree with TRBD1. This CDR3 is 15 amino acids long. Trimming cost V 0 bases and J 4 bases; bases outside gene matches: 2. CDR1 is SGHNT and CDR2 is YYREEE in the germline V gene (reference sequence). The CDR3: CASSLGGTGGTEAFF. DNA for the CDR3: TGTGCCAGCAGCTTGGGGGGGACAGGGGGCACTGAAGCTTTCTTT.

This clonotype showed up many times. The V and J genes are TRBV12-3 or TRBV12-4 and TRBJ2-5; tentatively, D is TRBD1 or TRBD2 (5 bases each). The CDR3 sequence is 14 residues long. The V end lost 6 bases, the J end lost 4 bases, and 15 bases lay between the germline ends. This CDR3 reads CASSRSARGETQYF. The CDR3 nucleotides are TGTGCCAGCAGCCGCAGCGCGAGGGGAGAGACCCAGTACTTC.

This clonotype was seen ten or more times. V is TRBV20-1 and J is TRBJ2-1; TRBD2 matches at 7 bases. J was trimmed by 7 bases and V by 3 bases; bases with no gene match: 6. The germline gives CDR1 DFQATT, CDR2 SNEGSKA (reference sequence). This CDR3 spans 13 amino acids. CDR3 DNA sequence: TGCAGTGCTAGCAAGACTAGCTGGAATGAGCAGTTCTTC. This codes for CSASKTSWNEQFF.

This clonotype has at least ten counts. The chain is built from TRBV5-6 and TRBJ2-5, with D possibly TRBD1 on 6 matching bases. Germline lookup yields CDR1 SGHDT and CDR2 YYEEEE. V was pared by 0 bases and J by 2 bases, with 11 bases between. The CDR3 is 15 amino acids. CDR3 loop: CASSLVFTGQETQYF. CDR3 bases: TGTGCCAGCAGCTTGGTGTTTACAGGGCAAGAGACCCAGTACTTC.

V gene TRBV20-1 combines with J gene TRBJ1-5; the match to TRBD1 covers 9 bases. Trimming at V came to 3 bases and at J to 6 bases, leaving 9 bases not matched to a gene. The CDR3 contains 15 residues. CDR1 DFQATT and CDR2 SNEGSKA come from the germline V gene (reference sequence). The CDR3 DNA sequence: TGCAGTGCTAGCCGAGGACAGGGGTTCGCTCAGCCCCAGCATTTT. This sequence encodes CSASRGQGFAQPQHF.

This clonotype occurred many times. The V call is TRBV3-1, the J call TRBJ2-1, with D possibly matching TRBD2 (6 bases). V lost 3 bases and J 8 bases, leaving 17 bases between the germline ends. This CDR3 is built from 15 residues. Germline CDR1 reads LGHDT; CDR2 reads YNNKEL (reference sequence). Here the CDR3 reads CASSHLAGMIDEQFF. The CDR3 nucleotides are TGTGCCAGCAGCCATCTCGCGGGAATGATAGATGAGCAGTTCTTC.

Ten or more counts support this clonotype. The chain combines TRBV20-1 with TRBJ2-3, with D possibly TRBD2 on 5 matching bases. Germline V gene data show CDR1 as DFQATT and CDR2 as SNEGSKA (reference sequence). V was pared by 3 bases and J by 3 bases, with 13 bases between. The CDR3 extends over 14 amino acids. The CDR3 DNA sequence: TGCAGTGCTAGCGCCGGGGTGTCGACAGATACGCAGTATTTT. Amino acid sequence: CSASAGVSTDTQYF.

This rearrangement joins TRBV20-1 to TRBJ1-2, with D possibly matching TRBD1 (5 bases). Germline V CDR1 and CDR2: DFQATT, SNEGSKA (reference sequence). The CDR3 loop spans 13 amino acids. Trimming stripped 6 bases from V and 6 bases from J, with 17 bases between. CDR3 sequence (DNA): TGCAGTGCCCACAGGACTTACGAGGATGGCTACACCTTC. Encoded protein: CSAHRTYEDGYTF.

Written as DNA, the CDR3 is TGTGCCAGCAGCTTCCGGACTAGCGCATACAATGAGCAGTTCTTC. Translating it yields CASSFRTSAYNEQFF. The chain recombines TRBV7-9 with TRBJ2-1; 9 bases map to TRBD2. The CDR3 has 15 residues. The junction had 4 bases not matched to a gene; V was cut back by 3 bases and J by 4 bases. Germline loops: CDR1 SEHNR, CDR2 FQNEAQ (reference sequence). The full variable domain, its missing parts supplied by reference TRBV7-9 and TRBJ2-1, is DTGVSQNPRHKITKRGQNVTFRCDPISEHNRLYWYRQTLGQGPEFLTYFQNEAQLEKSRLLSDRFSAERPKGSFSTLEIQRTEQGDSAMYLCASSFRTSAYNEQFFGPGTRLTVL.

The table lists this clonotype with a few counts. The chain employs TRBV5-1 and TRBJ2-1; D is perhaps TRBD2 (5 bases). The V end was cut by 4 bases, the J end by 10 bases, with 15 bases between. The CDR3 totals 13 residues. Germline CDR1 and CDR2: SGHRS and YFSETQ. This chain's CDR3 is CASSLGDYGEQFF. The CDR3, as DNA: TGCGCCAGCAGCCTCGGGGATTACGGAGAGCAGTTCTTC.